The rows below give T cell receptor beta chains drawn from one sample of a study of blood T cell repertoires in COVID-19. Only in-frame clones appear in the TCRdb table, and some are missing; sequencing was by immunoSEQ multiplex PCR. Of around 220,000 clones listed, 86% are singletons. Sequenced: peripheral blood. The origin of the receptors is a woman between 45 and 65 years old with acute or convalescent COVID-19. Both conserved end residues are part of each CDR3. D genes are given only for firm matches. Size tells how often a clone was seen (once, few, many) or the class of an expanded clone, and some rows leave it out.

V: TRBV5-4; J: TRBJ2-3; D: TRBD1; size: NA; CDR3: CASSPLDRGTQYF; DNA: TGTGCCAGCAGCCCCTTAGACAGGGGTACGCAGTATTTT
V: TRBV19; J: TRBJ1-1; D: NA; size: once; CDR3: CASSKTRDTEAFF; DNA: TGTGCCAGTAGTAAGACCCGGGACACTGAAGCTTTCTTT
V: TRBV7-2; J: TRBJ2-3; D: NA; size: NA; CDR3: CASSFERSNTQYF; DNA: TGTGCCAGCAGCTTCGAGCGCTCAAATACGCAGTATTTT
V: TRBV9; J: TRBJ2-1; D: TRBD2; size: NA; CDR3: CASSVGGGVTEQFF; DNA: TGTGCCAGCAGCGTAGGGGGAGGGGTAACTGAGCAGTTCTTC
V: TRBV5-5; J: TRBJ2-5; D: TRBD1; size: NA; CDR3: CASSRTGDQETQYF; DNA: TGTGCCAGCTCACGGACAGGAGATCAAGAGACCCAGTACTTC
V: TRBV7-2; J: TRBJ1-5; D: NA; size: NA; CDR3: CASSLSQGNQPQHF; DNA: TGTGCCAGCAGCTTAAGTCAGGGTAATCAGCCCCAGCATTTT
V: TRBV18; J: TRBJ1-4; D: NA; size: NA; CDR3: CASSPVGGGGEKLFF; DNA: TGTGCCAGCTCACCCGTCGGGGGAGGAGGGGAAAAACTGTTTTTT
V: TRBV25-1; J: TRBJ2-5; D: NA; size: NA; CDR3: CASTPRGIETQYF; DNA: TGTGCCAGCACCCCTCGGGGGATAGAGACCCAGTACTTC
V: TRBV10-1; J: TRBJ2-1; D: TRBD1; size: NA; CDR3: CASSRGQGAVEQFF; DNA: TGCGCCAGCAGTCGAGGACAGGGGGCGGTTGAGCAGTTCTTC
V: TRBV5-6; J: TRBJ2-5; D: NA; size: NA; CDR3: CASKGLVGETQYF; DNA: TGTGCCAGCAAGGGGCTCGTAGGGGAGACCCAGTACTTC
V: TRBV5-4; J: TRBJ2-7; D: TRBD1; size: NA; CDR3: CASRAGTGGNYEQYF; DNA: TGTGCCAGCAGAGCCGGGACAGGGGGCAACTACGAGCAGTACTTC
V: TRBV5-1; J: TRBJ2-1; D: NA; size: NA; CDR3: CASSLDRAYNEQFF; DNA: TGCGCCAGCAGCTTGGACAGGGCTTACAATGAGCAGTTCTTC
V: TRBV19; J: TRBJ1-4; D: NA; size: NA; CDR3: CASLGASNEKLFF; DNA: TGTGCCAGTCTGGGGGCGTCTAATGAAAAACTGTTTTTT
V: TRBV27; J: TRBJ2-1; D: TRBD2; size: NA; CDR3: CASSSSGRAVDEQFF; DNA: TGTGCCAGCAGTTCTAGCGGGAGGGCCGTGGATGAGCAGTTCTTC
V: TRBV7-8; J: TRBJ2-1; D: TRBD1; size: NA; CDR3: CASSNRDREQFF; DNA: TGTGCCAGCAGCAACCGGGACAGGGAGCAGTTCTTC
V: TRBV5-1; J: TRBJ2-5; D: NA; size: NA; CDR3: CASSVTSLSTETQYF; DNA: TGCGCCAGCAGCGTAACTAGCCTTTCCACGGAGACCCAGTACTTC
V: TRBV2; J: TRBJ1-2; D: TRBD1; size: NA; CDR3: CASRTGANYGYTF; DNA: TGTGCCAGCAGGACAGGGGCTAACTATGGCTACACCTTC
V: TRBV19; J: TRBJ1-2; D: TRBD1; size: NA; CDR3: CASSIVWGDRADSGYTF; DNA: TGTGCCAGTAGTATAGTGTGGGGTGACAGGGCTGACTCTGGCTACACCTTC
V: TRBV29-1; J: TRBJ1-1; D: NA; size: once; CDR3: CSVDRDNTEAFF; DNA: TGCAGCGTTGACAGGGATAACACTGAAGCTTTCTTT